This TCR beta chain was observed in a study of blood T cells in healthy people across ages. Regarding the study as a whole: Diversity was higher, and naive CD4+ cells more numerous, in long-lived donors than in aged donors.

Every donor provided around 9.5 milliliters of peripheral blood. This CDR3 has 12 amino acids. Germline-derived CDR1 and CDR2 are SQVTM and ANQGSEA. Using a J-beta primer mix together with a sample-barcoded 5' primer, a second PCR was run for 7 to 11 cycles. TCRdb redid the calling of the 5' RACE reads with MiXCR, one entry per CDR3 protein. The data contain some 940,000 distinct CDR3 sequences, roughly 28% of them singletons. In its sample, this clonotype was seen once. Antigen unknown. At one of its ends the junction is not consistent with the germline gene, which may arise from a read error. The data were also submitted as part of a second study, on T cells of mothers and their children. Per that study: No T cell clones of persistent microchimeric origin were detected.

The sequenced material came from blood. The V and J genes are TRBV29-1 and TRBJ2-6; the D gene is possibly TRBD1 (5 bases). The sequence derives from a woman aged 40-49 years in good health. CDR3 loop: CSGPSGANVLTF. CDR3 sequence (DNA): TGCAGCGGGCCGTCTGGGGCCAATGTCCTGACTTTC.